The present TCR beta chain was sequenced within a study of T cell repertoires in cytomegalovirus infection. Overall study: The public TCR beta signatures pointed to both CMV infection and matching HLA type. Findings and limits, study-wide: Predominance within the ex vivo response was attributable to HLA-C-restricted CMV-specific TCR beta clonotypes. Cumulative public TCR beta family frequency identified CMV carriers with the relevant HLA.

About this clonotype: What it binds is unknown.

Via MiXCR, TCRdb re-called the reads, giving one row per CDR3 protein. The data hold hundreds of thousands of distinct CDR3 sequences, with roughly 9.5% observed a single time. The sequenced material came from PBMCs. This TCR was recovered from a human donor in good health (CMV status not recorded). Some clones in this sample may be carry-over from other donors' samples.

CDR3 sequence (DNA): TGTGCCAGCAGCTTACAGCCCGGGACAGGGGGGACACCCCTCCACTTT. Protein sequence: CASSLQPGTGGTPLHF. The chain is built from TRBV7-6 and TRBJ1-6; 11 positions match TRBD1. With V trimmed by 2 bases and J by 11 bases, 8 bases remained unmatched. The germline gives CDR1 SGHVS, CDR2 FNYEAQ. The CDR3 extends over 16 amino acids.